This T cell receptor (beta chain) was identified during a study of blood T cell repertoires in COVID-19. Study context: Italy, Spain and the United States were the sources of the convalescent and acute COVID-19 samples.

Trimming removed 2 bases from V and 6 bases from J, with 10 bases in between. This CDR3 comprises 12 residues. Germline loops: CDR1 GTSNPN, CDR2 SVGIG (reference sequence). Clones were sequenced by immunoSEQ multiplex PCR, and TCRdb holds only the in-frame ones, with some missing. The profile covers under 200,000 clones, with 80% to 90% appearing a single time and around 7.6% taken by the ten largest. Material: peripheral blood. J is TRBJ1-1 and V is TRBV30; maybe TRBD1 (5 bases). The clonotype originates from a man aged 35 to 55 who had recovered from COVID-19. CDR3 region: CAWSNDRSEAFF. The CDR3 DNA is TGTGCCTGGAGTAATGACAGATCTGAAGCTTTCTTT.